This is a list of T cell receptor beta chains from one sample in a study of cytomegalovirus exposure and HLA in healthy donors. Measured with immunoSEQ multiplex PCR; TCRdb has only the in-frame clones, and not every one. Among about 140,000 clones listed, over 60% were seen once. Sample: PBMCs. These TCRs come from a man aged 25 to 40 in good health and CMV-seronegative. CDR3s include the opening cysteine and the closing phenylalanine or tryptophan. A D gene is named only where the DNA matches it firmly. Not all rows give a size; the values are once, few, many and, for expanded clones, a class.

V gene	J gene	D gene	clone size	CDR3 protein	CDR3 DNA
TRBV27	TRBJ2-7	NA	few	CASSFQFDRTYEQYF	TGTGCCAGCAGTTTTCAATTCGACAGAACCTACGAGCAGTACTTC
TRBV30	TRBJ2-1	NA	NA	CAWSGERTYSYNEQFF	TGTGCCTGGAGTGGGGAGCGGACTTACTCCTACAATGAGCAGTTCTTC
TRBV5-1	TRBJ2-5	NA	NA	CASSATGRLEETQYF	TGCGCCAGCAGCGCGACAGGGAGGCTTGAAGAGACCCAGTACTTC
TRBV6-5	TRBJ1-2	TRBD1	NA	CASSEGTANYGYTF	TGTGCCAGCAGTGAAGGGACAGCAAACTATGGCTACACCTTC
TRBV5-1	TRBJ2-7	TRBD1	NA	CASSSGTGVGEQYF	TGCGCCAGCAGCTCCGGGACAGGGGTGGGCGAGCAGTACTTC
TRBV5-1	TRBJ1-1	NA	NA	CASSLLAGGHTEAFF	TGCGCCAGCAGCTTGTTGGCGGGGGGCCACACTGAAGCTTTCTTT
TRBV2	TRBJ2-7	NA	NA	CASNRDTPSHEQYF	TGTGCCAGCAACCGGGACACCCCTTCTCACGAGCAGTACTTC
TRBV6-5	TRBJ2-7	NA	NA	CASTAGHQSDEQYF	TGTGCCAGCACGGCAGGGCACCAGAGCGACGAGCAGTACTTC
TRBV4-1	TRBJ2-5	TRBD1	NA	CASSHHDRGETQYF	TGCGCCAGCAGCCATCACGACAGGGGAGAGACCCAGTACTTC
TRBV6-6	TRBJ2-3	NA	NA	CASSSRDTDTQYF	TGTGCCAGCAGTTCCAGGGACACAGATACGCAGTATTTT
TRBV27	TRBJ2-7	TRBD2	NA	CASSFQAGDEQYF	TGTGCCAGCAGTTTTCAAGCGGGAGACGAGCAGTACTTC
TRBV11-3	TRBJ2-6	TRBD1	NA	CASSNTGGRSGANVLTF	TGTGCCAGCAGCAACACAGGGGGCAGGTCTGGGGCCAACGTCCTGACTTTC
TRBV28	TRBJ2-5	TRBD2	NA	CASSSGGEETQYF	TGTGCCAGCAGTTCGGGGGGAGAAGAGACCCAGTACTTC
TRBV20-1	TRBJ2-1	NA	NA	CSARVVNEQFF	TGCAGTGCTAGAGTCGTGAATGAGCAGTTCTTC
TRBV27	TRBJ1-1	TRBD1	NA	CASSSRDRGLGTEAFF	TGTGCCAGCAGTTCGAGGGACAGGGGATTGGGCACTGAAGCTTTCTTT
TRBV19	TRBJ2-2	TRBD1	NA	CASLQRQGTNTGELFF	TGTGCCAGTCTCCAACGACAGGGGACCAACACCGGGGAGCTGTTTTTT
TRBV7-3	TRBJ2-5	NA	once	CASSPKGHIETQYF	TGTGCCAGCAGCCCCAAAGGACACATAGAGACCCAGTACTTC
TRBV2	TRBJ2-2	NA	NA	CASSEMGGLNTGELFF	TGTGCCAGCAGTGAGATGGGGGGATTGAACACCGGGGAGCTGTTTTTT
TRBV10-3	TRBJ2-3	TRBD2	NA	CALRSGSTDTQYF	TGTGCGCTCCGGAGCGGGAGTACAGATACGCAGTATTTT
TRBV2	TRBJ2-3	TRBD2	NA	CASRRTSGKMVDTQYF	TGTGCCAGCAGGCGGACTAGCGGCAAAATGGTAGATACGCAGTATTTT
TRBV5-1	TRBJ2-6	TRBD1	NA	CASSPGTGGTGANVLTF	TGCGCCAGCAGCCCCGGGACAGGGGGAACTGGGGCCAACGTCCTGACTTTC
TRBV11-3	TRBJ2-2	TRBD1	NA	CASSSPRGPSNTGELFF	TGTGCCAGCAGCTCCCCCAGGGGGCCTTCGAACACCGGGGAGCTGTTTTTT
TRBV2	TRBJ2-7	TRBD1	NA	CATTGTGSYEQYF	TGTGCCACCACCGGGACAGGGTCCTACGAGCAGTACTTC
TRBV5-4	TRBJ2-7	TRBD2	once	CASSLAAGTGEQYF	TGTGCCAGCAGCTTGGCAGCGGGAACGGGGGAACAGTACTTC
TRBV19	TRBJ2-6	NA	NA	CASSSRASGANVLTF	TGTGCCAGTAGTTCGAGGGCCTCTGGGGCCAACGTCCTGACTTTC
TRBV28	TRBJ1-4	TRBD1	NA	CASSGPGQGGKLFF	TGTGCCAGCAGTGGACCAGGACAGGGCGGGAAACTGTTTTTT
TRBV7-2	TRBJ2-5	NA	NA	CASSLVARGGETQYF	TGTGCCAGCAGCTTAGTTGCGAGGGGAGGCGAGACCCAGTACTTC
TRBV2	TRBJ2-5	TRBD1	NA	CASSTMGQAVGETQYF	TGTGCCAGCAGTACAATGGGACAGGCAGTTGGGGAGACCCAGTACTTC
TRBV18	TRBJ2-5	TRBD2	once	CASSPAPGLAGGETQYF	TGTGCCAGCTCACCGGCCCCGGGACTAGCGGGAGGTGAGACCCAGTACTTC
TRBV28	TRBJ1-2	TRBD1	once	CASSTGANYGYTF	TGTGCCAGCAGCACAGGGGCTAACTATGGCTACACCTTC
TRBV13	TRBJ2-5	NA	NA	CASSPPRPGGDQYF	TGTGCCAGCAGCCCGCCGAGACCTGGAGGTGACCAGTACTTC
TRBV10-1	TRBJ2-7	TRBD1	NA	CASSDLKGTGESYEQYF	TGCGCCAGCAGTGACCTAAAAGGGACAGGTGAATCCTACGAGCAGTACTTC
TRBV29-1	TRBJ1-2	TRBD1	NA	CSVTGQGDYGYTF	TGCAGCGTGACGGGACAGGGGGACTATGGCTACACCTTC
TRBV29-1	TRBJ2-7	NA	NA	CSAQFQETYEQYF	TGCAGCGCCCAGTTCCAGGAAACCTACGAGCAGTACTTC
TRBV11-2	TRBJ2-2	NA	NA	CASSPGLNTGELFF	TGTGCCAGCAGCCCAGGTCTGAACACCGGGGAGCTGTTTTTT
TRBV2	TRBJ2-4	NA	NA	CASTPGSKNIQYF	TGTGCCAGCACGCCAGGGTCCAAAAACATTCAGTACTTC
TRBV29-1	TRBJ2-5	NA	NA	CSVERGETQYF	TGCAGCGTTGAACGGGGGGAGACCCAGTACTTC
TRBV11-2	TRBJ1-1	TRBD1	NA	CASSLEAGQGTEAFF	TGTGCCAGCAGCTTAGAAGCGGGACAGGGCACTGAAGCTTTCTTT
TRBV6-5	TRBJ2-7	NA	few	CASSTRTGGGYEQYF	TGTGCCAGCAGTACCCGGACGGGCGGAGGCTACGAGCAGTACTTC
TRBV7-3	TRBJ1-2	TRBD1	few	CASSSTGGSNYGYTF	TGTGCCAGCAGCTCGACAGGGGGCTCTAACTATGGCTACACCTTC
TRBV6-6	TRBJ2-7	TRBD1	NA	CASSTGTGRYEQYF	TGTGCCAGCAGCACCGGGACAGGGCGCTACGAGCAGTACTTC
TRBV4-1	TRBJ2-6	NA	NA	CASSQVAGESSGANVLTF	TGCGCCAGCAGCCAAGTGGCAGGGGAAAGCTCTGGGGCCAACGTCCTGACTTTC
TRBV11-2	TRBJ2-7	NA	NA	CASSLPGVSYEQYF	TGTGCCAGCAGCTTACCGGGAGTCTCCTACGAGCAGTACTTC
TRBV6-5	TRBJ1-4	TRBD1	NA	CASRETGGWGEKLFF	TGTGCCAGCAGGGAAACAGGGGGTTGGGGCGAAAAACTGTTTTTT
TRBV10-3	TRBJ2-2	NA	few	CAIKDSNTGELFF	TGTGCCATCAAAGACTCGAACACCGGGGAGCTGTTTTTT
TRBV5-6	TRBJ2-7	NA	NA	CASSLSRYEQYF	TGTGCCAGCAGCTTGAGTAGATACGAGCAGTACTTC